Sequencing of this TCR beta chain was carried out in a study of cytomegalovirus exposure and HLA in healthy donors. Findings and limits, study-wide: TCR beta V- and J-gene trimming, according to a later analysis, was linked to a missense DCLRE1C variant.

PCR primers comprised 60 Vbeta and 13 Jbeta primers. Measured with immunoSEQ multiplex PCR; TCRdb has only the in-frame clones, and not every one. The table lists around 140,000 clones, 75% to 85% of them singletons, with over 1.3% in the top ten. The CDR3 has 14 amino acids. V lost 6 bases and J 0 bases, leaving 11 bases between the germline ends. Germline CDR1 SGDLS, CDR2 YYNGEE. A word on this clone: Its antigen remains unknown.

The sequence was collected from a woman aged 35 to 49 in good health and CMV-seronegative. Sequenced sample: PBMCs. The chain combines TRBV9 with TRBJ2-3; D possibly corresponds to TRBD2 (5 bases). The CDR3 sequence is CASTKAASTDTQYF. The CDR3 bases are TGTGCCAGCACCAAAGCGGCAAGCACAGATACGCAGTATTTT.